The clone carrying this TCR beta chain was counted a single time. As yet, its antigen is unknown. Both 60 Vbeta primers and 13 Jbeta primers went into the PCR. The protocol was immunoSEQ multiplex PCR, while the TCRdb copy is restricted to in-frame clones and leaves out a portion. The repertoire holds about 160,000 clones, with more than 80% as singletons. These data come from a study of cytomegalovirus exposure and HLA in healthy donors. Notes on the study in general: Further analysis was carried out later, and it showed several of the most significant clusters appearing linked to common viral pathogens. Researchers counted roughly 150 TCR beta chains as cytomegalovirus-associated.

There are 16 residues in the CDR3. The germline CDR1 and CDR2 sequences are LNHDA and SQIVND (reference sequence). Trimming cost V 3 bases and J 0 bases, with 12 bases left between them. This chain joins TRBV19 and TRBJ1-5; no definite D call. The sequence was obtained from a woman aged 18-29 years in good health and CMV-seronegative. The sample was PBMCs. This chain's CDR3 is CASSMAGSYSNQPQHF. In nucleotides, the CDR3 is TGTGCCAGTAGTATGGCGGGGAGTTATAGCAATCAGCCCCAGCATTTT. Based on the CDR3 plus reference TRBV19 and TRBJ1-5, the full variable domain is DGGITQSPKYLFRKEGQNVTLSCEQNLNHDAMYWYRQDPGQGLRLIYYSQIVNDFQKGDIAEGYSVSREKKESFPLTVTSAQKNPTAFYLCASSMAGSYSNQPQHFGDGTRLSIL.